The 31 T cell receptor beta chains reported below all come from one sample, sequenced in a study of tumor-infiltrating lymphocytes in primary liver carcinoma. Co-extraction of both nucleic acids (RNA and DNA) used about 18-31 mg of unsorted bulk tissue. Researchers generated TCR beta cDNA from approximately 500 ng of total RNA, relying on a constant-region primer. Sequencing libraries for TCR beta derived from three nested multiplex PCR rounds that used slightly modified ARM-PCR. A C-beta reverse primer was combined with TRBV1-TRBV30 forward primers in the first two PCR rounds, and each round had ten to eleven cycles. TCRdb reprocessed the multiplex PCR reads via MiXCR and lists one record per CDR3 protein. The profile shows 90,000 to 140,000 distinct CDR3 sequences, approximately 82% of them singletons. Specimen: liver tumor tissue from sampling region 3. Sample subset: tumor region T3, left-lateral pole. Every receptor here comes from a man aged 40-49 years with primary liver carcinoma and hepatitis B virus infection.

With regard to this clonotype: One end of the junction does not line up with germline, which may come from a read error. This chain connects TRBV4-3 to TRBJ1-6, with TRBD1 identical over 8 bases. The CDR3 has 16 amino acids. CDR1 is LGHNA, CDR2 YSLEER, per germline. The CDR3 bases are TGCGGCAGCAGCTCCTGGGACAGGAGAGGGAATTTACCCCTCCACTTT. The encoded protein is CGSSSWDRRGNLPLHF.

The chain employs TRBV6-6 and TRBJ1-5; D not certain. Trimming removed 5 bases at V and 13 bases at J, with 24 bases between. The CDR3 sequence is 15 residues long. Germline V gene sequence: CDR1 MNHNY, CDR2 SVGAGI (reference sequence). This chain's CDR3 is CASSQETYSNRPQHF. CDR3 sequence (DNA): TGTGCCAGCAGTCAAGAGACTTATAGCAATCGGCCACAGCATTTT.

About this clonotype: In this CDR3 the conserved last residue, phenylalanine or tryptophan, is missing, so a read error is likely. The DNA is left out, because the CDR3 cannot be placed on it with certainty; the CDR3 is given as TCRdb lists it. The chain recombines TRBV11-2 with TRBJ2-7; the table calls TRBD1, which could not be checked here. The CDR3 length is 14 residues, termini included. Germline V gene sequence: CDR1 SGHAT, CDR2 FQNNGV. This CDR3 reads CASSPDRATCEQYY.

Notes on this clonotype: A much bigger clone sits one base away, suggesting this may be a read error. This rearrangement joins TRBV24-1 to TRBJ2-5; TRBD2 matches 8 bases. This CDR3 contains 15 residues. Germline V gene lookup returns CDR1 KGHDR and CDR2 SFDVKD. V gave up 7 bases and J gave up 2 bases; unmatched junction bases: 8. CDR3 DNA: TGTGCCACCAGAGGAGCGGGAGTTGGGCAAGAGACCCAGTACTTC. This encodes CATRGAGVGQETQYF.

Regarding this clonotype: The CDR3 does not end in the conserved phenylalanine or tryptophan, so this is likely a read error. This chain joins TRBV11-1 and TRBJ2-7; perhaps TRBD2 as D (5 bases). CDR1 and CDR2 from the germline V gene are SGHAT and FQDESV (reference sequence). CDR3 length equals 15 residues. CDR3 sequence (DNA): TGTGCCAACAGCTTAACGGGATCAGGAGAATACGAGCAGTACCTC. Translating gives CANSLTGSGEYEQYL.

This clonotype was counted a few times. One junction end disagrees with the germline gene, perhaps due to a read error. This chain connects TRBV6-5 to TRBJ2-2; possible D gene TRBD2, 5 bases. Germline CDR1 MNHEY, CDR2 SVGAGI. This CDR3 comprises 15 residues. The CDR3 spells CASSVAGANTGELFF. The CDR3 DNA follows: TGTGCTAGCAGTGTGGCGGGCGCGAACACCGGGGAGCTGTTTTTT.

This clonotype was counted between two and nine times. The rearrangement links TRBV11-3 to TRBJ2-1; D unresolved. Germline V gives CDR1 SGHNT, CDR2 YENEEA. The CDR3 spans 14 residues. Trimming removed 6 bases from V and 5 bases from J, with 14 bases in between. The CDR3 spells CASSLSISNNEQFF. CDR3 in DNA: TGTGCCAGCAGTTTAAGCATCTCGAACAATGAGCAGTTCTTC. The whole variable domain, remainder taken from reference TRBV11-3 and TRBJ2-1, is EAGVVQSPRYKIIEKKQPVAFWCNPISGHNTLYWYLQNLGQGPELLIRYENEEAVDDSQLPKDRFSAERLKGVDSTLKIQPAELGDSAVYLCASSLSISNNEQFFGPGTRLTVL.

For the CDR3, the DNA is TGTGCCAGCAGTTTATTTACTCTAACTAGGGAGACCCAGTACTTC. As protein: CASSLFTLTRETQYF. This chain links TRBV12-3 or TRBV12-4 with TRBJ2-5; D is perhaps TRBD2 (5 bases). V was cut by 2 bases and J by 5 bases, with 15 bases left in between. The CDR3 is made up of 15 amino acids.

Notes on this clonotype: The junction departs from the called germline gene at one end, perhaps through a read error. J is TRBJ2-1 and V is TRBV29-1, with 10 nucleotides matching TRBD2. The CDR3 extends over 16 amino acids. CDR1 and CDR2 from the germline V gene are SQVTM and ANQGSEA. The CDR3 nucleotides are TGCAGCGTTGACTCACTAGCGGGGAAATCCTACAATGAGCGGTTCTTC. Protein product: CSVDSLAGKSYNERFF.

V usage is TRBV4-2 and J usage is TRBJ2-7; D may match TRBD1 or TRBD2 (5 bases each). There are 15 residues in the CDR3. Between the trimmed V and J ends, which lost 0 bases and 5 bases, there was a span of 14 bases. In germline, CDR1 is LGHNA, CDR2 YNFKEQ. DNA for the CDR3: TGTGCCAGCAGCCAAGATAACGGGAAGGACAACGAGCAGTACTTC. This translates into CASSQDNGKDNEQYF.

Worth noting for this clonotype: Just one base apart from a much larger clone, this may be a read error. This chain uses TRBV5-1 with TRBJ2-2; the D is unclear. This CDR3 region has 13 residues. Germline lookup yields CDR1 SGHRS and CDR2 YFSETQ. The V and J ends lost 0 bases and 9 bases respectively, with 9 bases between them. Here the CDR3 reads CASSLEFGWELFF. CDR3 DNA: TGCGCCAGCAGCTTGGAGTTCGGCTGGGAGCTGTTTTTT.

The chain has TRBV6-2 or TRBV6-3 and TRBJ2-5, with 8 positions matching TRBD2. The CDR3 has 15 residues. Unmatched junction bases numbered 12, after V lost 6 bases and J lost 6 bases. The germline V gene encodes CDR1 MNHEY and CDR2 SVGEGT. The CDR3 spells CASSPMLAGGKTQYF. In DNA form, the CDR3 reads TGTGCCAGCAGCCCCATGCTAGCGGGCGGAAAGACCCAGTACTTC.

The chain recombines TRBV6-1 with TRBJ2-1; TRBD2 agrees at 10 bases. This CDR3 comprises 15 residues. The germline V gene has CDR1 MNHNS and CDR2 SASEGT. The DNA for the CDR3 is TGTTCCAACAGAGAAGCGGGAGGGATCTACAATGAGCAGTTCTTC. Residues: CSNREAGGIYNEQFF.

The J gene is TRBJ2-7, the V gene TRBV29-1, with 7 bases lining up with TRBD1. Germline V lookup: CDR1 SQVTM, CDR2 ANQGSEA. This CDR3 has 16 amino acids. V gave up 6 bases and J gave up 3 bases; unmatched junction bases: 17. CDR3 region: CSVYLSGTVGSYEQYF. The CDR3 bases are TGCAGCGTCTACCTGTCGGGGACAGTAGGAAGCTACGAGCAGTACTTC.

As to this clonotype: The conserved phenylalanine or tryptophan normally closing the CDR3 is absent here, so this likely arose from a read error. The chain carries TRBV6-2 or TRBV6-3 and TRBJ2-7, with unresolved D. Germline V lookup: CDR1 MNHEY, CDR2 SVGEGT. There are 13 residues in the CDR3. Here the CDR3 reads CASIYEVPFEQYI. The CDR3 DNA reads TGTGCCAGCATTTACGAGGTACCTTTCGAACAGTACATC.

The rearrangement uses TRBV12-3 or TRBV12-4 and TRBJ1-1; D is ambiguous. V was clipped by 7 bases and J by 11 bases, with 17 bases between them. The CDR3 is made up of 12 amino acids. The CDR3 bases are TGTGCCAGCAATGAAAAGGGTGTACGGGCTTTCTTT. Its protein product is CASNEKGVRAFF.

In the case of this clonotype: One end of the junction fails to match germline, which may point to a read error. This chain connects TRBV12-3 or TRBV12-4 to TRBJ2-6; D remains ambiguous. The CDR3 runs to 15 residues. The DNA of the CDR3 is TGTGCCAGCACCCTGGGATTTACTGAGGCCAACATCCTGACTTTC. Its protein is CASTLGFTEANILTF.

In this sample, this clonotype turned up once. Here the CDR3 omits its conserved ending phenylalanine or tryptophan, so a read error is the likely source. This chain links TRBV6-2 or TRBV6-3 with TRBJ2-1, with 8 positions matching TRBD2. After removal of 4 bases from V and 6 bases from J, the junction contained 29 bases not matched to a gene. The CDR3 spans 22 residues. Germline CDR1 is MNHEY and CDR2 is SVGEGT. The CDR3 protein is CASSFLIEAWVPAGERANEQFL. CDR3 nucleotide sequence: TGTGCCAGCAGTTTCCTGATTGAGGCGTGGGTTCCAGCGGGAGAAAGGGCCAATGAGCAGTTCCTC.

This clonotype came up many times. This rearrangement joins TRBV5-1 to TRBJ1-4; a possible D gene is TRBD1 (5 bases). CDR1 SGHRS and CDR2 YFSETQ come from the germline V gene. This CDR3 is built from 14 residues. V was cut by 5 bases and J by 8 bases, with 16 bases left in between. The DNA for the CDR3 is TGCGCCAGCAGTCAAGGGGCAATGCGGGAAAAACTGTTTTTT. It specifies CASSQGAMREKLFF.

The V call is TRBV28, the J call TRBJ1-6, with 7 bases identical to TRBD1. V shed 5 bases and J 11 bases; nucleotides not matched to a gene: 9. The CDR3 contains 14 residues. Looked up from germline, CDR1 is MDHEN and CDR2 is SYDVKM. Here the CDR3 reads CASSITGTEAPLHF. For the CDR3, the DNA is TGTGCCAGCAGTATAACCGGGACAGAAGCACCCCTCCACTTT.

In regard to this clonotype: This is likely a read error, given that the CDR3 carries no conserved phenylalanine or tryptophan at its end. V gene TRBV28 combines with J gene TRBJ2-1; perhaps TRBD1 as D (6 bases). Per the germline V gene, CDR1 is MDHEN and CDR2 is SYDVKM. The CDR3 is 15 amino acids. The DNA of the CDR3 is TGTGCCAGCAGCATTTATCAGGGGTCCTACTATGAGCAGTTCTAC. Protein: CASSIYQGSYYEQFY.

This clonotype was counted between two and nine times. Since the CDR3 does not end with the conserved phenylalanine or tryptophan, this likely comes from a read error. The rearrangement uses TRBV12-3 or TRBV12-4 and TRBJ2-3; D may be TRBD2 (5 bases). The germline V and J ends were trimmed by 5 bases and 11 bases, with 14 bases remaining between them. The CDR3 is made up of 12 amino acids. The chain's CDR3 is CASSPSGGMQYL. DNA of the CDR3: TGTGCCAGCAGTCCCTCCGGAGGTATGCAGTATCTT.

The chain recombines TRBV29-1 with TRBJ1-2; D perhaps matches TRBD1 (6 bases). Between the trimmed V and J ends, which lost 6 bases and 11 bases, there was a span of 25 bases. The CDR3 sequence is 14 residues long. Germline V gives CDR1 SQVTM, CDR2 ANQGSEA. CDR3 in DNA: TGCAGCGTAAAGTTTGGACAGTCGATCTATGCTTACACCTTC. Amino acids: CSVKFGQSIYAYTF.

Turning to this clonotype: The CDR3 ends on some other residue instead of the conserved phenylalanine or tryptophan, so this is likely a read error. CDR3 sequence: CASSGHPNSPLHS. The CDR3 DNA reads TGTGCCAGCAGTGGACACCCTAATTCACCCCTCCACTCT. The chain uses TRBV25-1 and TRBJ1-6; D remains ambiguous. Between the trimmed V and J ends, which lost 4 bases and 6 bases, there was a span of 7 bases. The CDR3 is 13 residues long. Germline V lookup: CDR1 MGHDK, CDR2 SYGVNS.

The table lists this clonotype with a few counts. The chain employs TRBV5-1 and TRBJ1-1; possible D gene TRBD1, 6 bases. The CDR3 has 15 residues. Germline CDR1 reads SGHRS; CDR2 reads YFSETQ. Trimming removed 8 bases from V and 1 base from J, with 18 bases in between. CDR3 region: CASSDRQGWNTEAFF. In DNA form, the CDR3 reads TGCGCCAGTAGCGACAGGCAGGGGTGGAACACTGAAGCTTTCTTT.

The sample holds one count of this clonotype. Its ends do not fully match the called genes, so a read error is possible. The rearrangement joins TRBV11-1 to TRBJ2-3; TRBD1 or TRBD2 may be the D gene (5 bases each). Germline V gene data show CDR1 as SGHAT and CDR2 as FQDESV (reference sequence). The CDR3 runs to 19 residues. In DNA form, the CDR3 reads TGTGCCAGCAGCTCTGGGGGAAGCTCTGTTGGAGTCTGCACAGACACGCAGTATTTT. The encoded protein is CASSSGGSSVGVCTDTQYF.

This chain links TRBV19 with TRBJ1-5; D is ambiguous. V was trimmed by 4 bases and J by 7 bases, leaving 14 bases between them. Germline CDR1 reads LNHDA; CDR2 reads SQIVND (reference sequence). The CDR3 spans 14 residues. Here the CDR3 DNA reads TGTGCCAGTAGTAGCCGAGGTGTGGGACAGCCCCAGCATTTT. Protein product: CASSSRGVGQPQHF. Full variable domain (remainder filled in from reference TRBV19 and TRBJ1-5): DGGITQSPKYLFRKEGQNVTLSCEQNLNHDAMYWYRQDPGQGLRLIYYSQIVNDFQKGDIAEGYSVSREKKESFPLTVTSAQKNPTAFYLCASSSRGVGQPQHFGDGTRLSIL.

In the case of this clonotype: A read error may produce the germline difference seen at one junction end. The CDR3 DNA reads TGTGCTACCTATACAAGGGGAAACGCCACCAAATATTTT. Amino acids: CATYTRGNATKYF. V usage is TRBV6-1 and J usage is TRBJ1-3, with D possibly matching TRBD1 (5 bases). Germline V gives CDR1 MNHNS, CDR2 SASEGT. There are 13 residues in the CDR3.

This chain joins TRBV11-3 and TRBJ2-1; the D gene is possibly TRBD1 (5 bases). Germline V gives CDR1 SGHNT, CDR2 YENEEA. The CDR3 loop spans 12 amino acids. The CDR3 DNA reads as TGTGCTGACAGCTCAAATGCCAATGAGCAGTTCTTC. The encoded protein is CADSSNANEQFF.

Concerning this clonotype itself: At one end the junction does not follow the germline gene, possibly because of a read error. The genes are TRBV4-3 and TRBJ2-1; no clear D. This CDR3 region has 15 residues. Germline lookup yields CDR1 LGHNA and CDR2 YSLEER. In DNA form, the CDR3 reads TGCACCAGCAGCCAAGATAGAGCTAGTGGATTTAAGCAGTTCTTC. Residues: CTSSQDRASGFKQFF.

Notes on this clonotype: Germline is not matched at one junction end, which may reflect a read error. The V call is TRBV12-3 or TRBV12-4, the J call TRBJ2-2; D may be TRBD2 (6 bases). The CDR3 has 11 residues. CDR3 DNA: TGTGCCAGTAGTTCCCGGAGGGACCTGTTTTTT. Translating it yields CASSSRRDLFF.